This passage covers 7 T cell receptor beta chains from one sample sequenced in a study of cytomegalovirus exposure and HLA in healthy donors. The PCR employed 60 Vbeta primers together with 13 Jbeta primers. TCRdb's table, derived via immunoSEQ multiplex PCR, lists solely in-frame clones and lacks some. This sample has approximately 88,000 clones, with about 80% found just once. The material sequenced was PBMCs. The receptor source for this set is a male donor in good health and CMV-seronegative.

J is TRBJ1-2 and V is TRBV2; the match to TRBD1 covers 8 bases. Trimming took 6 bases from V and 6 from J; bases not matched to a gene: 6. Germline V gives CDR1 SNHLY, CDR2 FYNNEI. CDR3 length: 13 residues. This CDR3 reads CASRADRGDGYTF. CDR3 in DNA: TGTGCCAGCAGAGCAGACAGGGGAGATGGCTACACCTTC.

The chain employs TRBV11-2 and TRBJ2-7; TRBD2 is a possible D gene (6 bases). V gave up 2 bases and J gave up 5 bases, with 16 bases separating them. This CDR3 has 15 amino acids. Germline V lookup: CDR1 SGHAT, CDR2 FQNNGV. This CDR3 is CASSLRGARLDEQYF. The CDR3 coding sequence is TGTGCCAGCAGCTTACGCGGGGCCCGTCTGGACGAGCAGTACTTC.

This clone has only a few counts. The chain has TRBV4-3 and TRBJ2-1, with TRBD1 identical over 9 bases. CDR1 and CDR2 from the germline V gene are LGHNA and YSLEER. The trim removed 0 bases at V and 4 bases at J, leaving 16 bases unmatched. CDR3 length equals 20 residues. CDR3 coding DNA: TGCGCCAGCAGCCAAGAACTCGGGAGATTAACAGGGGGCCGGTACAATGAGCAGTTCTTC. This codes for CASSQELGRLTGGRYNEQFF.

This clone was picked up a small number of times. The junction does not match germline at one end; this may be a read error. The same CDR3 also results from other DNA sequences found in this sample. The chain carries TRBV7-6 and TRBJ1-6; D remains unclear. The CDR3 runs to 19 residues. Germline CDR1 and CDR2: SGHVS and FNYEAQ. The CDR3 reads CASSLETPDLSSYNSPLHF. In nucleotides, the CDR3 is TGTGCCAGCAGCTTAGAGACGCCCGACTTGAGCTCCTATAATTCCCCCCTCCACTTT.

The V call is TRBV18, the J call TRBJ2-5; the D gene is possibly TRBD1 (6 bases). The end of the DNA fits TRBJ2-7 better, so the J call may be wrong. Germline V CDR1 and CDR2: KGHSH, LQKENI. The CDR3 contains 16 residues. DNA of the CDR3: TGTGCCAGCTCATCCCGACCAGGGGCCGACTCCTACGAGCAGTACTTC. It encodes CASSSRPGADSYEQYF.

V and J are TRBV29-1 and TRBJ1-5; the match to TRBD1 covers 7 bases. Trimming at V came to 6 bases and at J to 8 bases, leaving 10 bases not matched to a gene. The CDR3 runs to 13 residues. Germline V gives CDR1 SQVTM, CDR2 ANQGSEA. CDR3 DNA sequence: TGCAGCGTGGTCTCAGGGGGTGGCGAGCCCCAGCATTTT. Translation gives CSVVSGGGEPQHF.

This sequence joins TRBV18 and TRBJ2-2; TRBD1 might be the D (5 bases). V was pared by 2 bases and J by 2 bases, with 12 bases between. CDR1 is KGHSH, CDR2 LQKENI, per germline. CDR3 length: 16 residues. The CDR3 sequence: CASSPSLGVNTGELFF. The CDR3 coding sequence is TGTGCCAGCTCACCATCATTAGGGGTCAACACCGGGGAGCTGTTTTTT.